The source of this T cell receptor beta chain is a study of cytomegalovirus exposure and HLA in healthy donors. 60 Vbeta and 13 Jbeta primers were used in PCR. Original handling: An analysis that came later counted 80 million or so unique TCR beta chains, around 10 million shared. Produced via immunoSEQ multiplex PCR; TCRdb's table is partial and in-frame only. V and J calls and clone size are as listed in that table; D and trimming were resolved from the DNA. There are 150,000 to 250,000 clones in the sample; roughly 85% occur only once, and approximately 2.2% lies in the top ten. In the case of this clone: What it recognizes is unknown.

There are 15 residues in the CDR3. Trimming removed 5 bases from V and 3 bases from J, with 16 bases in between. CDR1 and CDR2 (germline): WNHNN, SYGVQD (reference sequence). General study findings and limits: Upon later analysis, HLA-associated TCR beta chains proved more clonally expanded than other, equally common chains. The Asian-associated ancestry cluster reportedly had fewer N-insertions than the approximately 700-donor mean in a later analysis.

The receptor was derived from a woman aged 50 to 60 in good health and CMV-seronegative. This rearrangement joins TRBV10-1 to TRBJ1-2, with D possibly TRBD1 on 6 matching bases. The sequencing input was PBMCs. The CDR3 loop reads CASSPGHPGDYGYTF. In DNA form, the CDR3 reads TGCGCCAGCAGTCCGGGACACCCGGGTGACTATGGCTACACCTTC.